This T cell receptor beta chain was captured by sequencing in a study of cytotoxic CD8 clonotypes in ibrutinib-treated CLL. Background on the study: Around 12 relapsed/refractory, some 14 treatment-naive; fewer than 18 IGHV unmutated. Findings of the study overall: Sampling times differed between sustained-remission and progressing patients. Clonality measured at baseline exceeded age-matched healthy donors, tracking circulating CD8+ T-cell counts.

The V and J ends lost 9 bases and 5 bases, in that order; junction bases with no gene match: 8. Germline CDR1 reads SNHLY; CDR2 reads FYNNEI. The CDR3 contains 14 residues. This clone appeared once. Its antigen is currently unknown. A 1 in 200,000 to 1 in 1 million T cell depth was the sequencing target. Here immunoSEQ multiplex PCR was the method, and the copy in TCRdb shows in-frame clones only, minus some. The sample has roughly 160,000 clones; around 84% are singletons. The chain employs TRBV2 and TRBJ2-2, with 8 bases identical to TRBD2. The TCR originated in a human donor with chronic lymphocytic leukemia. Sequencing was performed on PBMCs, taken after 12 months of ibrutinib treatment. CDR3 coding DNA: TGTGCCAGAGGGGGGACTAGATCAACCGGGGAGCTGTTTTTT. Its translation is CARGGTRSTGELFF.